This T cell receptor (beta chain) was sequenced in a study of T-cell memory formation after mild COVID-19. Background on the study: Largely, the TCR clusters proved donor specific. Study outcomes and limitations: Among contracting clones, CD4+ were mainly CM/EM and CD8+ enriched in EMRA.

Each CDR3 protein is one row after TCRdb ran MiXCR on the 5' RACE reads. Among approximately 560,000 distinct CDR3 sequences, 17% were seen once, and the ten largest hold 8.1%. In its sample, this clonotype was seen a few times. The antigen is undetermined. V was pared by 7 bases and J by 5 bases, with 7 bases of the junction left unmatched. This CDR3 spans 14 amino acids. Germline V gives CDR1 MNHNY, CDR2 SVGAGI (reference sequence). The chain recombines TRBV6-6 with TRBJ2-2; TRBD1 matches 7 bases. The receptor's source is an adult woman who had mild COVID-19 (a few samples of this study predate the infection). Cell type and time point are not known. Sequenced sample: PBMCs or a T cell subset sorted from them (not recorded which). In DNA, the CDR3 is TGTGCCAGCACCTTGGGACAGACAACCGGGGAGCTGTTTTTT. It is translated as CASTLGQTTGELFF.